This passage covers 27 T cell receptor beta chains from one sample sequenced in a study of cytomegalovirus exposure and HLA in healthy donors. The PCR had 60 Vbeta and 13 Jbeta primers. TCRdb's copy holds only in-frame clones and misses some; the assay was immunoSEQ multiplex PCR. This table holds some 160,000 clones, about 74% found once. Sequenced sample: PBMCs. Source of these receptors: a middle-aged woman in good health and CMV-seronegative.

The V and J genes are TRBV19 and TRBJ2-2, with 7 positions matching TRBD1. The CDR3 sequence is 14 residues long. Germline assignment: CDR1 LNHDA and CDR2 SQIVND (reference sequence). Trimming at V came to 9 bases and at J to 7 bases, leaving 11 bases not matched to a gene. The CDR3 region is CASLRQGADGELFF. The CDR3, as DNA: TGTGCCAGCTTAAGACAGGGCGCGGACGGGGAGCTGTTTTTT.

V is TRBV5-1 and J is TRBJ2-1; perhaps TRBD2 as D (6 bases). Germline CDR1 reads SGHRS; CDR2 reads YFSETQ. The CDR3 sequence is 14 residues long. V was cut by 4 bases and J by 5 bases, with 13 bases left in between. CDR3 sequence: CASSGGWGDNEQFF. CDR3 coding DNA: TGCGCCAGCAGCGGGGGGTGGGGAGACAATGAGCAGTTCTTC.

The chain combines TRBV29-1 with TRBJ2-7, with D perhaps TRBD1 (6 bases). V lost 2 bases to trimming and J lost 1 base, with 9 bases between them. CDR3 length: 13 residues. Germline V gives CDR1 SQVTM, CDR2 ANQGSEA. The CDR3 DNA sequence: TGCAGCGTTGAAAGGCAGGGGTCCTACGAGCAGTACTTC. Encoded protein: CSVERQGSYEQYF.

CDR3 amino acids: CASTSGLAGVHEQYF. CDR3 in DNA: TGTGCCAGTACCAGCGGGCTAGCGGGAGTCCACGAGCAGTACTTC. V gene TRBV19 combines with J gene TRBJ2-7, with TRBD2 matching 10 bases. Germline lookup yields CDR1 LNHDA and CDR2 SQIVND (reference sequence). The junction had 11 bases not matched to a gene; V was cut back by 7 bases and J by 5 bases. The CDR3 runs 15 residues.

The V gene is TRBV11-2, the J gene TRBJ2-7, with 14 bases identical to TRBD2. Germline V lookup: CDR1 SGHAT, CDR2 FQNNGV. The CDR3 contains 14 residues. V was clipped by 5 bases and J by 6 bases; unmatched bases: 3. DNA of the CDR3: TGTGCCAGCAGCGGACTAGCGGGAGGTGGCGAGCAGTACTTC. Protein sequence: CASSGLAGGGEQYF.

The chain employs TRBV12-5 and TRBJ1-5, with 11 bases lining up with TRBD1. Germline CDR1 is LGHNT and CDR2 is FRNRAP. Trimming removed 0 bases from V and 1 base from J; junction bases left unmatched: 14. The length of the CDR3 is 21 residues. Here the CDR3 reads CASGLVKRTDRGQGSNQPQHF. CDR3 DNA: TGTGCTAGTGGTTTGGTAAAGAGGACGGACAGGGGGCAAGGGAGCAATCAGCCCCAGCATTTT.

This rearrangement joins TRBV6-5 to TRBJ1-1; perhaps TRBD1 as D (6 bases). The V gene's germline CDR1 is MNHEY and CDR2 SVGAGI. The ends were cut back, 6 bases at V and 4 bases at J, with 15 bases in the middle. This CDR3 spans 14 amino acids. CDR3 DNA sequence: TGTGCCAGCAGGCAAAGTCAGACAGGCACTGAAGCTTTCTTT. Amino acid sequence: CASRQSQTGTEAFF.

The chain links TRBV6-1 to TRBJ2-3; TRBD2 matches 8 bases. Trimming cost V 8 bases and J 0 bases; bases outside gene matches: 4. The CDR3 is 14 residues long. The germline gives CDR1 MNHNS, CDR2 SASEGT. Written as DNA, the CDR3 is TGTGCCAGCCCAAGCGGGGGTAGCACAGATACGCAGTATTTT. Translating gives CASPSGGSTDTQYF.

The chain carries TRBV2 and TRBJ2-1; D is perhaps TRBD2 (5 bases). Deletions cut 8 bases from V and 7 bases from J, with 15 bases between. This CDR3 spans 13 amino acids. From germline, CDR1 is SNHLY and CDR2 FYNNEI. The CDR3 protein is CASRTGTINEQFF. The CDR3 DNA follows: TGTGCCAGCCGGACGGGAACGATTAATGAGCAGTTCTTC.

The J gene is TRBJ1-4, the V gene TRBV13; TRBD1 matches at 10 bases. J lost 8 bases, V lost 5 bases, and 11 bases had no gene match. The germline V gene encodes CDR1 PRHDT and CDR2 FYEKMQ (reference sequence). This CDR3 comprises 16 residues. The CDR3: CASSPRGQGRREKLFF. The CDR3 coding sequence is TGTGCCAGCAGCCCTCGGGGACAGGGGCGCCGAGAAAAACTGTTTTTT.

The rearrangement links TRBV28 to TRBJ2-3, with D possibly being TRBD2 (6 bases). This CDR3 is built from 15 residues. V was clipped by 3 bases and J by 2 bases, with 12 bases between them. CDR1 is MDHEN, CDR2 SYDVKM, per germline. The CDR3 sequence is CASSFGGPATDTQYF. The CDR3, as DNA: TGTGCCAGCAGTTTCGGGGGTCCTGCCACAGATACGCAGTATTTT. Full variable domain (outside the CDR3, taken from reference TRBV28 and TRBJ2-3): DVKVTQSSRYLVKRTGEKVFLECVQDMDHENMFWYRQDPGLGLRLIYFSYDVKMKEKGDIPEGYSVSREKKERFSLILESASTNQTSMYLCASSFGGPATDTQYFGPGTRLTVL.

The V gene is TRBV2, the J gene TRBJ1-5; D is perhaps TRBD1 (5 bases). V was cut by 7 bases and J by 0 bases, with 13 bases left in between. The germline V gene encodes CDR1 SNHLY and CDR2 FYNNEI. The CDR3 is 15 amino acids. In DNA form, the CDR3 reads TGTGCCAGCACCCAGACAGAGCTTAGCAATCAGCCCCAGCATTTT. Protein product: CASTQTELSNQPQHF.

This clone has just a few counts. This chain uses TRBV7-6 with TRBJ1-1; no reliable D call. Germline V gene lookup returns CDR1 SGHVS and CDR2 FNYEAQ. V lost 4 bases and J lost 4, with 16 bases in between. The CDR3 sequence is 15 residues long. CDR3: CASSSRPGSGTEAFF. CDR3 DNA: TGTGCCAGCAGCTCCCGCCCGGGGTCGGGCACTGAAGCTTTCTTT.

This clone has just a few counts. The genes are TRBV7-6 and TRBJ2-1, with 9 bases matching TRBD1. Germline V lookup: CDR1 SGHVS, CDR2 FNYEAQ. This CDR3 spans 16 amino acids. J gave up 6 bases and V 3 bases, and 9 bases lay outside the gene matches. The CDR3 sequence: CASSFSSGTGRNEQFF. The CDR3, as DNA: TGTGCCAGCAGCTTTAGTTCTGGGACAGGGCGCAATGAGCAGTTCTTC.

For this clone: Other DNA variants within this sample encode the same CDR3. The chain couples TRBV5-1 to TRBJ1-5, with 7 bases matching TRBD1. Germline V CDR1 and CDR2: SGHRS, YFSETQ. There are 14 residues in the CDR3. The junction had 0 bases not matched to a gene; V was cut back by 1 base and J by 2 bases. This CDR3 reads CASSLTGGNQPQHF. CDR3 in DNA: TGCGCCAGCAGCTTGACAGGGGGCAATCAGCCCCAGCATTTT. Variable domain in full (rest from reference TRBV5-1 and TRBJ1-5): KAGVTQTPRYLIKTRGQQVTLSCSPISGHRSVSWYQQTPGQGLQFLFEYFSETQRNKGNFPGRFSGRQFSNSRSEMNVSTLELGDSALYLCASSLTGGNQPQHFGDGTRLSIL.

The chain joins TRBV28 to TRBJ2-3; TRBD2 might be the D (6 bases). The germline V gene encodes CDR1 MDHEN and CDR2 SYDVKM. V lost 4 bases, J lost 3 bases, and 20 bases lay in between. This CDR3 has 17 residues. The CDR3 here is CASSSNRGLLITDTQYF. Written as DNA, the CDR3 is TGTGCCAGCAGTTCTAACCGGGGACTGCTAATAACAGATACGCAGTATTTT. Full variable domain (rest looked up from reference TRBV28 and TRBJ2-3): DVKVTQSSRYLVKRTGEKVFLECVQDMDHENMFWYRQDPGLGLRLIYFSYDVKMKEKGDIPEGYSVSREKKERFSLILESASTNQTSMYLCASSSNRGLLITDTQYFGPGTRLTVL.

The V call is TRBV12-5, the J call TRBJ1-2, with D hard to call. There are 13 residues in the CDR3. V was trimmed by 1 base and J by 5 bases, leaving 8 bases between them. Germline-derived CDR1 and CDR2 are LGHNT and FRNRAP. In DNA form, the CDR3 reads TGTGCTAGTGGTTTGGGGGGAGGGTATGGCTACACCTTC. Amino acid sequence: CASGLGGGYGYTF.

The chain uses TRBV30 and TRBJ2-7, with no clear D. V was cut by 7 bases and J by 1 base, with 14 bases left in between. Germline CDR1 and CDR2: GTSNPN and SVGIG (reference sequence). This CDR3 is built from 13 residues. CDR3 in DNA: TGTGCCTCATCCATCGACATTTCCTACGAGCAGTACTTC. Translation gives CASSIDISYEQYF.

The genes are TRBV27 and TRBJ2-7; D may be TRBD1 (6 bases). The V end lost 3 bases, the J end lost 5 bases, and 14 bases lay between the germline ends. This CDR3 is 14 amino acids long. Germline CDR1 MNHEY, CDR2 SMNVEV (reference sequence). The CDR3 DNA sequence: TGTGCCAGCAGTTTCGACAGGAAGGTAGACGAGCAGTACTTC. Its translation is CASSFDRKVDEQYF.

This sequence joins TRBV18 and TRBJ2-3, with 9 positions matching TRBD2. Germline CDR1 KGHSH, CDR2 LQKENI. V shed 8 bases and J 6 bases; nucleotides not matched to a gene: 9. The CDR3 is made up of 14 amino acids. The CDR3 here is CASRLGGGADTQYF. CDR3 coding DNA: TGTGCCAGCCGCCTGGGCGGGGGGGCGGATACGCAGTATTTT.

The V and J genes are TRBV25-1 and TRBJ2-1, with D possibly matching TRBD2 (5 bases). V gave up 2 bases and J gave up 7 bases, with 18 bases separating them. CDR3 length: 16 amino acids. CDR1 is MGHDK, CDR2 SYGVNS, per germline. CDR3 DNA sequence: TGTGCCAGCAGTGAACAGAGAGGGTCCGGTTGGAATGAGCAGTTCTTC. This translates into CASSEQRGSGWNEQFF.

V is TRBV2 and J is TRBJ2-1; D is ambiguous. Germline CDR1 is SNHLY and CDR2 is FYNNEI. This CDR3 is 13 amino acids long. Between the trimmed V and J ends, which lost 3 bases and 7 bases, there was a span of 10 bases. DNA of the CDR3: TGTGCCAGCAGTGAGTATAGTATGAATGAGCAGTTCTTC. Translated, it gives CASSEYSMNEQFF. The complete variable domain, with remaining parts taken from reference TRBV2 and TRBJ2-1, reads EPEVTQTPSHQVTQMGQEVILRCVPISNHLYFYWYRQILGQKVEFLVSFYNNEISEKSEIFDDQFSVERPDGSNFTLKIRSTKLEDSAMYFCASSEYSMNEQFFGPGTRLTVL.

The V and J genes are TRBV18 and TRBJ1-5, with TRBD1 matching 8 bases. Germline-derived CDR1 and CDR2 are KGHSH and LQKENI. V was pared by 3 bases and J by 9 bases, with 4 bases of the junction left unmatched. The CDR3 extends over 13 amino acids. CDR3 nucleotide sequence: TGTGCCAGCTCACCGGGACAGGAGGGGCCCCAGCATTTT. It encodes CASSPGQEGPQHF.

The chain employs TRBV5-1 and TRBJ1-1, with TRBD1 identical over 9 bases. Trimming at V came to 5 bases and at J to 3 bases, leaving 11 bases not matched to a gene. This CDR3 comprises 16 residues. The germline V gene encodes CDR1 SGHRS and CDR2 YFSETQ. The CDR3 sequence is CASRSNRGREDTEAFF. CDR3 DNA: TGCGCCAGCAGGTCCAACAGGGGGCGGGAGGACACTGAAGCTTTCTTT.

CDR3 protein: CASSLAAGGNGYTF. DNA for the CDR3: TGTGCCAGCAGCTTAGCTGCGGGGGGTAACGGCTACACCTTC. This chain uses TRBV7-9 with TRBJ1-2, with TRBD1 as a possible D gene (5 bases). V lost 0 bases to trimming and J lost 8 bases, with 13 bases between them. The CDR3 sequence is 14 residues long. Germline V gene lookup returns CDR1 SEHNR and CDR2 FQNEAQ (reference sequence).

The chain combines TRBV30 with TRBJ1-2; D is uncertain. V shed 0 bases and J shed 2 bases, with 7 bases lying between them. The germline V gene encodes CDR1 GTSNPN and CDR2 SVGIG (reference sequence). The CDR3 contains 13 residues. Written as DNA, the CDR3 is TGTGCCTGGAGTGTGGAGGACAACTATGGCTACACCTTC. It yields the protein CAWSVEDNYGYTF.

The V call is TRBV7-6, the J call TRBJ2-1; D not certain. The germline gives CDR1 SGHVS, CDR2 FNYEAQ. V was trimmed by 2 bases and J by 8 bases, leaving 19 bases between them. The CDR3 has 16 amino acids. The CDR3 protein is CASSLMSVGLPDEQFF. CDR3 bases: TGTGCCAGCAGCTTAATGTCTGTGGGCCTCCCGGATGAGCAGTTCTTC. Full variable domain (missing parts from reference TRBV7-6 and TRBJ2-1): GAGVSQSPRYKVTKRGQDVALRCDPISGHVSLYWYRQALGQGPEFLTYFNYEAQQDKSGLPNDRFSAERPEGSISTLTIQRTEQRDSAMYRCASSLMSVGLPDEQFFGPGTRLTVL.